This T cell receptor beta chain appears in the sequencing data of a study of T cells in Graves' hyperthyroidism and ophthalmopathy. General observations from the study: The model made its ophthalmopathy prediction, and onset followed a median approximately 7 months later. In the blood, most expanded thyroid clonotypes above 0.001 appeared as well.

The CDR3 loop spans 13 amino acids. Trimming stripped 6 bases from V and 4 bases from J, with 11 bases between. CDR1 and CDR2 (germline): SGDLS, YYNGEE. Amplification of TCR beta CDR3 regions used RNA as the template. Initially, a first-round RT-PCR of the TCR CDR3 employed the HTBI primer set. TCRdb redid the calling of the multiplex PCR reads with MiXCR, one entry per CDR3 protein. The table has 560,000 or so distinct CDR3 sequences, about half seen once; the top ten hold just under 8.5%. Patients were excluded because of uncontrolled infection, other autoimmune disease, pregnancy or lactation. Each diagnosis drew on symptoms, thyroxine, TRAb, thyroid ultrasound and orbital computed tomography findings. Worth noting for this clonotype: What it binds is not known.

This TCR came from a woman younger than 30 with Graves' hyperthyroidism. The specimen sequenced was peripheral blood or thyroid tissue (not recorded which). V is TRBV9 and J is TRBJ1-5; D may be TRBD1 (6 bases). Here the CDR3 DNA reads TGTGCCAGCAAGCGGACAGCGAATCAGCCCCAGCATTTT. Its translation: CASKRTANQPQHF.